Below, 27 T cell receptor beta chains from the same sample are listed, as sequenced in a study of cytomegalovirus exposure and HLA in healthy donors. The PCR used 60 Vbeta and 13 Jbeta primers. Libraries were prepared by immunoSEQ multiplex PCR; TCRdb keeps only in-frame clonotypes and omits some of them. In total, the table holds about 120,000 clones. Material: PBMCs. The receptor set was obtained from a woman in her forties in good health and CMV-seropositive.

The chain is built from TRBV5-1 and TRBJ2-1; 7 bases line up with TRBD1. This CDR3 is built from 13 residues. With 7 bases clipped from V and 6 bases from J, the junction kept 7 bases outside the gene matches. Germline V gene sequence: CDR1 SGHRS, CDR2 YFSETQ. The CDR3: CASGMTGTNEQFF. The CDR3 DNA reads TGCGCCAGCGGCATGACAGGGACCAATGAGCAGTTCTTC. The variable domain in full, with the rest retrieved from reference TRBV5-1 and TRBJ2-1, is KAGVTQTPRYLIKTRGQQVTLSCSPISGHRSVSWYQQTPGQGLQFLFEYFSETQRNKGNFPGRFSGRQFSNSRSEMNVSTLELGDSALYLCASGMTGTNEQFFGPGTRLTVL.

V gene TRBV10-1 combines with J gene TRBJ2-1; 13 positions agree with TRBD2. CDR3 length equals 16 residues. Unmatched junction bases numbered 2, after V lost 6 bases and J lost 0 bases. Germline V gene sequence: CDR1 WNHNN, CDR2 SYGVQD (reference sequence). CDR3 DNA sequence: TGCGCCAGCAGCCGGACTAGCGGGAGCTCCTACAATGAGCAGTTCTTC. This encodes CASSRTSGSSYNEQFF.

The CDR3 region has the DNA TGTGCCACCGGGACTAGCGGGAGGGATCACAATGAGCAGTTCTTC. Encoded protein: CATGTSGRDHNEQFF. V usage is TRBV10-3 and J usage is TRBJ2-1, with 16 bases that match TRBD2. CDR3 length equals 15 residues. Per germline, CDR1 ENHRY and CDR2 SYGVKD. Germline trimming cut 10 bases from V and 5 bases from J; bases unmatched to any gene: 5.

The DNA of the CDR3 is TGTGCCAGCAGCTCGGTTAACACCGGGGAGCTGTTTTTT. This codes for CASSSVNTGELFF. The chain recombines TRBV7-3 with TRBJ2-2; D gene unclear. Germline V lookup: CDR1 SGHTA, CDR2 FQGTGA. Trimming removed 4 bases from V and 2 bases from J, with 5 bases in between. The CDR3 has 13 residues.

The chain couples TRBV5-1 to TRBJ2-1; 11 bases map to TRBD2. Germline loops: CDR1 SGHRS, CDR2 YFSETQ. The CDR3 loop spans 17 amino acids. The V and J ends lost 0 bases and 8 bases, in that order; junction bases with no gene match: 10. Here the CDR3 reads CASSLAGIAGGPDEQFF. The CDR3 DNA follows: TGCGCCAGCAGCTTGGCGGGTATAGCGGGAGGGCCCGATGAGCAGTTCTTC.

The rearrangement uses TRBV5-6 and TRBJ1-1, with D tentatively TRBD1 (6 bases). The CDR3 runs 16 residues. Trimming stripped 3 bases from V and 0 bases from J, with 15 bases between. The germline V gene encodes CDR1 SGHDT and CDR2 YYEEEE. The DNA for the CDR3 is TGTGCCAGCAGCTCGGGACACGCGATAATGAACACTGAAGCTTTCTTT. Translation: CASSSGHAIMNTEAFF.

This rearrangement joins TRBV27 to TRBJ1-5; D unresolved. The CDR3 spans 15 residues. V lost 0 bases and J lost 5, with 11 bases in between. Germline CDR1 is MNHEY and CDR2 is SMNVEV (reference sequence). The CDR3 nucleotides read TGTGCCAGCAGTTTATCGGGCGGGAGCCATCAGCCCCAGCATTTT. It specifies CASSLSGGSHQPQHF.

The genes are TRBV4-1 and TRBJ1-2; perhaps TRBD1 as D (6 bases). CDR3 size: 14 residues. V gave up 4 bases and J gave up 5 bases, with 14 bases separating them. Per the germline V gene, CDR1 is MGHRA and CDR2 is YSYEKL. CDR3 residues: CASSRGGTEYGYTF. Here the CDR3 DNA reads TGCGCCAGCAGCCGAGGGGGAACGGAATATGGCTACACCTTC.

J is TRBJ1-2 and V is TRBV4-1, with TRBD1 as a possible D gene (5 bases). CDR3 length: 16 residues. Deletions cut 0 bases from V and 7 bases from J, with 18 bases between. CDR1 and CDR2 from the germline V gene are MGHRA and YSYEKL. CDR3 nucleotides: TGCGCCAGCAGCCAAGAAGGGTCGGCGAATCAGGGTGGCTACACCTTC. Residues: CASSQEGSANQGGYTF.

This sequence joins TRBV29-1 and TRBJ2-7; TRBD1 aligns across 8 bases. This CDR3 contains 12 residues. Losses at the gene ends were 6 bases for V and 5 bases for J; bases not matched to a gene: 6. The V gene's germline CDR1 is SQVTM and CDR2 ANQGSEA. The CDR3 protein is CSVVQGGNEQYF. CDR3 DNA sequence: TGCAGCGTAGTACAGGGGGGAAACGAGCAGTACTTC.

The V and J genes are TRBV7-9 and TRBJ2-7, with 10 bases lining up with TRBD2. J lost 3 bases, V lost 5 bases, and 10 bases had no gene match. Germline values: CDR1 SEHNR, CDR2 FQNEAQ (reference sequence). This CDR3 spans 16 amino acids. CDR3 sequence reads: CASSIEPGTSDYEQYF. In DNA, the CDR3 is TGTGCCAGCAGCATCGAGCCCGGGACTAGCGACTACGAGCAGTACTTC.

The CDR3 nucleotides read TGTGCCAGCAGCGCAACGGACTCGATGCCCCGGGGGGGTCAAGAGACCCAGTACTTC. Translated: CASSATDSMPRGGQETQYF. The V call is TRBV9, the J call TRBJ2-5; TRBD2 matches at 8 bases. With V trimmed by 3 bases and J by 2 bases, 18 bases remained unmatched. This CDR3 has 19 amino acids. Germline V gene lookup returns CDR1 SGDLS and CDR2 YYNGEE.

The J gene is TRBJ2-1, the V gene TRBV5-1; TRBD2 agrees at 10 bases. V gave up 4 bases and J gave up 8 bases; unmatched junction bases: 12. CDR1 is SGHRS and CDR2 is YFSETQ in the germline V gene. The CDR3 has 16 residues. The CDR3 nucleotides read TGCGCCAGCAGCCTGGGGTGGGCTAGCGGGAGTGATGAGCAGTTCTTC. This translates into CASSLGWASGSDEQFF.

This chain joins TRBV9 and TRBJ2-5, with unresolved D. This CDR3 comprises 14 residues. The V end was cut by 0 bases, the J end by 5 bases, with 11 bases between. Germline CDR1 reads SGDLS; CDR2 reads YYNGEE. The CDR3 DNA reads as TGTGCCAGCAGCGTAGCGCTGCAGTGGGAGACCCAGTACTTC. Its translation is CASSVALQWETQYF.

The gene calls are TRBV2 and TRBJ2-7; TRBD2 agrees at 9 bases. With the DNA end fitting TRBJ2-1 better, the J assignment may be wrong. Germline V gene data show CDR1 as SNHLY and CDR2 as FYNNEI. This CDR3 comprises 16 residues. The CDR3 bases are TGTGCCAGCAGAGATTTTAGCGGGAGTTCCTACAATGAGCAGTTCTTC. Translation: CASRDFSGSSYNEQFF.

This CDR3 is CASSLGGLAGVKLGTDTQYF. In nucleotides, the CDR3 is TGTGCCAGCAGCTTAGGGGGACTAGCGGGAGTAAAATTGGGCACAGATACGCAGTATTTT. The V and J genes are TRBV7-3 and TRBJ2-3, with 14 bases fitting TRBD2. In germline, CDR1 is SGHTA, CDR2 FQGTGA. Trimming took 2 bases from V and 1 from J; bases not matched to a gene: 11. The CDR3 has 20 amino acids.

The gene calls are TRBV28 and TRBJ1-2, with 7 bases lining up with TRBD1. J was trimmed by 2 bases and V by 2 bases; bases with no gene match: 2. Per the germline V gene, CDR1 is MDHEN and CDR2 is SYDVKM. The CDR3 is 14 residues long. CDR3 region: CASSLADRNYGYTF. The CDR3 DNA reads TGTGCCAGCAGTTTAGCGGACAGGAACTATGGCTACACCTTC.

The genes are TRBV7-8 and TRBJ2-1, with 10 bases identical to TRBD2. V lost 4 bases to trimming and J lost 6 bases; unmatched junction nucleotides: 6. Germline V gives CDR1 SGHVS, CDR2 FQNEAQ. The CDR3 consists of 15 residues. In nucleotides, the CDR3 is TGTGCCAGCAGCTATAAATCTAGCGGGAGCAATGAGCAGTTCTTC. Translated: CASSYKSSGSNEQFF.

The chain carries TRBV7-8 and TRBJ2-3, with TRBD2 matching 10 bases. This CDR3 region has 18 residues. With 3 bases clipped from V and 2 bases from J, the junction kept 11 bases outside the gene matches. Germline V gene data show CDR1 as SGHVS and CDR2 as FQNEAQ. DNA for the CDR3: TGTGCCAGCAGCTTCAGGCTAGCGGGAGCAGGGTACACAGATACGCAGTATTTT. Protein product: CASSFRLAGAGYTDTQYF.

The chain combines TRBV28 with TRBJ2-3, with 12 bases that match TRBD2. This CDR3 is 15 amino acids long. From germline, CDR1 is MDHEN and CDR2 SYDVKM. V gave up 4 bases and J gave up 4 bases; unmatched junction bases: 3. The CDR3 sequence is CASSSPSGRADTQYF. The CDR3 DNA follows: TGTGCCAGCAGTTCCCCTAGCGGGAGGGCAGATACGCAGTATTTT. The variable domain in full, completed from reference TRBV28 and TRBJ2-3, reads DVKVTQSSRYLVKRTGEKVFLECVQDMDHENMFWYRQDPGLGLRLIYFSYDVKMKEKGDIPEGYSVSREKKERFSLILESASTNQTSMYLCASSSPSGRADTQYFGPGTRLTVL.

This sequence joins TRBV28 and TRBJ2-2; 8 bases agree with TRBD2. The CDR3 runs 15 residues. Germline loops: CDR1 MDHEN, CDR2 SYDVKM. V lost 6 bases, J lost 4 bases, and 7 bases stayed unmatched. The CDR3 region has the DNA TGTGCCAGCAGCCTAAGCGGGAGAGTCACCGGGGAGCTGTTTTTT. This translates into CASSLSGRVTGELFF.

The CDR3 DNA is TGTGCCAGCAGCTCCAACAGCTACGAGCAGTACTTC. Protein sequence: CASSSNSYEQYF. The genes are TRBV7-8 and TRBJ2-7; no reliable D call. Trimming removed 4 bases at V and 3 bases at J, with 7 bases between. The length of the CDR3 is 12 residues. Germline values: CDR1 SGHVS, CDR2 FQNEAQ.

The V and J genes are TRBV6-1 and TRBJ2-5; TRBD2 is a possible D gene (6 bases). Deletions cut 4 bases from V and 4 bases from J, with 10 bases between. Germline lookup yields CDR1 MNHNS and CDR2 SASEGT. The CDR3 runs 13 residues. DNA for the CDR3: TGTGCCAGCAGTGGCCGGAGGGGAGAGACCCAGTACTTC. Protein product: CASSGRRGETQYF.

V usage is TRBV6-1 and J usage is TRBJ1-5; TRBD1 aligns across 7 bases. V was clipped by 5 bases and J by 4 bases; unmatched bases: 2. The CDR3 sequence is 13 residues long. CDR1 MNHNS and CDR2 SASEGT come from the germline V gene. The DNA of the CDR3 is TGTGCCAGCAGTACAGGGGTTAATCAGCCCCAGCATTTT. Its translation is CASSTGVNQPQHF.

The CDR3 bases are TGTGCCAGCTCACCACAGGGGATCCACGAGCAGTACTTC. It translates to CASSPQGIHEQYF. This chain joins TRBV18 and TRBJ2-7; a weak D match, TRBD1 (5 bases). This CDR3 region has 13 residues. In germline, CDR1 is KGHSH, CDR2 LQKENI. The germline V and J ends were trimmed by 1 base and 5 bases, with 9 bases remaining between them.

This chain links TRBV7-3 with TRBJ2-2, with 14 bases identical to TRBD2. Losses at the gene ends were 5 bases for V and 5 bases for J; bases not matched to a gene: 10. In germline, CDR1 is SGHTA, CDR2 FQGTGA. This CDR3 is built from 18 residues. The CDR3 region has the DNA TGTGCCAGCAGCCTCCAGACTAGCGGGAGGGCCGGGACCGGGGAGCTGTTTTTT. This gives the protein CASSLQTSGRAGTGELFF.

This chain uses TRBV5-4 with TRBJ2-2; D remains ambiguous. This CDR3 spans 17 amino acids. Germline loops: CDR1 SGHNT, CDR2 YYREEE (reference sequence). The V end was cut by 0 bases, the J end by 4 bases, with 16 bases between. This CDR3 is CASSLVLSPGGTGELFF. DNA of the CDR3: TGTGCCAGCAGCTTGGTACTTAGTCCTGGCGGCACCGGGGAGCTGTTTTTT.